The 17 T cell receptor beta chains given below trace back to one sample, sequenced in a study of blood T cells in healthy people across ages. Then a second PCR, running about 7 to 11 cycles, was carried out with a sample-barcoded 5' primer and a J-beta primer mix. TCRdb ran MiXCR on the 5' RACE reads and lists one entry per CDR3 protein. The data show 500,000 to 650,000 distinct CDR3 sequences, about a quarter seen once. The same data also went into a second study, on T cells of mothers and their children.

Sample: blood. The receptors were sampled from a boy younger than 10 in good health.

This clonotype was recorded many times. This chain connects TRBV6-5 to TRBJ1-2, with 7 bases matching TRBD1. CDR1 and CDR2 from the germline V gene are MNHEY and SVGAGI. The length of the CDR3 is 13 residues. V trimming: 6 bases; J trimming: 3 bases; junction bases outside the gene matches: 4. In DNA, the CDR3 is TGTGCCAGCAGCCGTACAGGGGACTATGGCTACACCTTC. Its protein is CASSRTGDYGYTF.

The chain has TRBV12-3 or TRBV12-4 and TRBJ2-3; a possible D gene is TRBD1 (6 bases). V was pared by 3 bases and J by 15 bases, with 22 bases between. The CDR3 loop spans 14 amino acids. As DNA, the CDR3 is TGTGCCAGCAGTTTCATAGTGGGGGCAGATGTGGAATATTTT. Translating it yields CASSFIVGADVEYF.

In this sample, this clonotype turned up a few times. This rearrangement joins TRBV9 to TRBJ2-5, with D possibly TRBD2 on 6 matching bases. CDR3 length equals 14 residues. The ends were cut back, 3 bases at V and 5 bases at J, with 14 bases in the middle. Germline V gene sequence: CDR1 SGDLS, CDR2 YYNGEE. In DNA, the CDR3 is TGTGCCAGCAGCGGGGGACTTCGGGGGGAGACCCAGTACTTC. This sequence encodes CASSGGLRGETQYF. Drawing the rest from reference TRBV9 and TRBJ2-5, the complete variable domain is DSGVTQTPKHLITATGQRVTLRCSPRSGDLSVYWYQQSLDQGLQFLIQYYNGEERAKGNILERFSAQQFPDLHSELNLSSLELGDSALYFCASSGGLRGETQYFGPGTRLLVL.

There are many counts of this clonotype. J is TRBJ2-1 and V is TRBV20-1, with D possibly matching TRBD2 (6 bases). CDR1 DFQATT and CDR2 SNEGSKA come from the germline V gene (reference sequence). Trimming pared 1 base from V and 3 bases from J, leaving 10 bases between. The CDR3 has 14 residues. In nucleotides, the CDR3 is TGCAGTGCTAGAGTCTGGGGGGACTACAATGAGCAGTTCTTC. Amino acids: CSARVWGDYNEQFF.

The genes are TRBV6-2 or TRBV6-3 and TRBJ1-1; D call uncertain. Germline V lookup: CDR1 MNHEY, CDR2 SVGEGT. CDR3 length: 15 residues. Trimming removed 1 base from V and 1 base from J, with 10 bases in between. This CDR3 reads CASSYWWKENTEAFF. CDR3 nucleotide sequence: TGTGCCAGCAGTTACTGGTGGAAGGAGAACACTGAAGCTTTCTTT.

The V gene is TRBV4-3, the J gene TRBJ2-5; possibly TRBD2 for D (6 bases). The tail of the sequence fits TRBJ2-1 better, so the J call may be wrong. CDR3 size: 13 residues. Germline V CDR1 and CDR2: LGHNA, YSLEER. CDR3 residues: CASSQDSGVVQFF. The CDR3 DNA reads TGCGCCAGCAGCCAAGATTCGGGAGTTGTGCAGTTCTTC.

V and J are TRBV3-1 and TRBJ2-7; 12 nucleotides align to TRBD2. The germline V gene has CDR1 LGHDT and CDR2 YNNKEL (reference sequence). Losses at the gene ends were 1 base for V and 6 bases for J; bases not matched to a gene: 13. The CDR3 spans 18 residues. This CDR3 reads CASSQGTSGTSMASEQYF. DNA of the CDR3: TGTGCCAGCAGCCAAGGGACTAGCGGGACCTCTATGGCCTCCGAGCAGTACTTC.

The gene calls are TRBV6-6 and TRBJ1-3; tentatively, D is TRBD1 (5 bases). The ends were cut back, 0 bases at V and 3 bases at J, with 12 bases in the middle. CDR3 size: 16 residues. From germline, CDR1 is MNHNY and CDR2 SVGAGI (reference sequence). The CDR3 bases are TGTGCCAGCAGTTACTCTGGACACGCTGGTGGAAACACCATATATTTT. Protein sequence: CASSYSGHAGGNTIYF.

The chain carries TRBV6-1 and TRBJ1-3; D is undetermined. Trimming removed 6 bases from V and 2 bases from J, with 17 bases in between. The CDR3 runs to 16 residues. Germline CDR1 is MNHNS and CDR2 is SASEGT. As DNA, the CDR3 is TGTGCCAGCAGCCGCTCGGCGTTCCGAACTGGAAACACCATATATTTT. The encoded protein is CASSRSAFRTGNTIYF.

The CDR3 coding sequence is TGCGCCAGCAGACCCGGGACTTCTGCGGGATACGAGCAGTACTTC. It specifies CASRPGTSAGYEQYF. The V call is TRBV5-1, the J call TRBJ2-7; tentative D call: TRBD2 (6 bases). This CDR3 spans 15 amino acids. Trimming shortened V by 5 bases and J by 4 bases, and 19 bases separated the two germline ends. The V gene's germline CDR1 is SGHRS and CDR2 YFSETQ.

This clonotype occurred a few times. The chain couples TRBV7-9 to TRBJ2-7; D uncertain. The CDR3 loop spans 13 amino acids. Germline loops: CDR1 SEHNR, CDR2 FQNEAQ (reference sequence). The V and J ends lost 2 bases and 7 bases respectively, with 12 bases between them. Here the CDR3 reads CASSLFPPEEQYF. CDR3 coding DNA: TGTGCCAGCAGCTTATTCCCCCCGGAAGAGCAGTACTTC.

V gene TRBV12-3 or TRBV12-4 combines with J gene TRBJ2-1; 7 positions match TRBD2. This CDR3 region has 17 residues. The V segment lost 5 bases and the J segment 5 bases; nucleotides outside the gene matches: 15. CDR3 region: CASSTPSGAVSNNEQFF. The CDR3 DNA reads TGTGCCAGCAGTACCCCAAGCGGGGCGGTCTCTAACAATGAGCAGTTCTTC.

Turning to this clonotype: At one end, the junction sequence differs from germline, possibly due to a read error. J is TRBJ1-2 and V is TRBV5-1, with D perhaps matching TRBD1 (6 bases). Looked up from germline, CDR1 is SGHRS and CDR2 is YFSETQ. The CDR3 is 16 amino acids. CDR3 coding DNA: TGCGCCAGCACCCTGACGTGGGACAACCAACTCTATGGCTACGCCTTC. Its translation: CASTLTWDNQLYGYAF. The complete variable domain, with remaining parts taken from reference TRBV5-1 and TRBJ1-2, reads KAGVTQTPRYLIKTRGQQVTLSCSPISGHRSVSWYQQTPGQGLQFLFEYFSETQRNKGNFPGRFSGRQFSNSRSEMNVSTLELGDSALYLCASTLTWDNQLYGYAFGSGTRLTVV.

Here the CDR3 reads CASSFYLRTGELFF. The CDR3 DNA is TGTGCCAGCAGTTTCTATCTCCGCACCGGGGAGCTGTTTTTT. The chain couples TRBV12-3 or TRBV12-4 to TRBJ2-2, with D hard to call. The CDR3 consists of 14 residues. V lost 3 bases, J lost 4 bases, and 9 bases lay in between.

This clonotype showed up just a few times. The chain combines TRBV9 with TRBJ1-5; D not resolved. The CDR3 spans 15 residues. Germline V lookup: CDR1 SGDLS, CDR2 YYNGEE. V was cut by 0 bases and J by 5 bases, with 12 bases left in between. The CDR3 DNA is TGTGCCAGCAGCGTAGAGGATGGCAGAGATCAGCCCCAGCATTTT. Protein product: CASSVEDGRDQPQHF.

The J gene is TRBJ2-5, the V gene TRBV9, with TRBD2 matching over 9 bases. The CDR3 consists of 17 residues. CDR1 SGDLS and CDR2 YYNGEE come from the germline V gene. The V gene end was trimmed by 0 bases and the J gene end by 2 bases; junction bases not matched to a gene: 8. This chain's CDR3 is CASSVDPRTSVQETQYF. As DNA, the CDR3 is TGTGCCAGCAGCGTAGACCCGCGGACTAGCGTGCAAGAGACCCAGTACTTC.

A few counts support this clonotype. The CDR3 region is CASSSHDRPRGDIAKNIQYF. The CDR3, as DNA: TGTGCCAGCAGCTCGCATGACAGGCCTCGGGGGGACATAGCCAAAAACATTCAGTACTTC. The chain couples TRBV11-2 to TRBJ2-4; D is perhaps TRBD2 (7 bases). V shed 4 bases and J shed 0 bases, with 25 bases lying between them. The CDR3 runs 20 residues. Germline lookup yields CDR1 SGHAT and CDR2 FQNNGV.